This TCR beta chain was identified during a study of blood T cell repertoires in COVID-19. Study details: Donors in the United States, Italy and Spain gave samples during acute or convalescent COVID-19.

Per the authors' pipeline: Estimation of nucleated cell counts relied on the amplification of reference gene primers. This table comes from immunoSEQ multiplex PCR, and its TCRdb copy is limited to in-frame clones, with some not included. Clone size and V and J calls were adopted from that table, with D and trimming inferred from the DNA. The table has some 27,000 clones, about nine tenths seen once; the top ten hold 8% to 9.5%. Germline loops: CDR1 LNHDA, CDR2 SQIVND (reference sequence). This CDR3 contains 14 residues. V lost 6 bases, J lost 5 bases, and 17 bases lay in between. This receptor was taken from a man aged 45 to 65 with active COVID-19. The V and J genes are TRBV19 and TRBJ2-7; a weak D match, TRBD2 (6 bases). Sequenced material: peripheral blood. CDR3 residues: CASSQPGDRNEQYF. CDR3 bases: TGTGCCAGTAGCCAACCGGGGGACCGGAACGAGCAGTACTTC.